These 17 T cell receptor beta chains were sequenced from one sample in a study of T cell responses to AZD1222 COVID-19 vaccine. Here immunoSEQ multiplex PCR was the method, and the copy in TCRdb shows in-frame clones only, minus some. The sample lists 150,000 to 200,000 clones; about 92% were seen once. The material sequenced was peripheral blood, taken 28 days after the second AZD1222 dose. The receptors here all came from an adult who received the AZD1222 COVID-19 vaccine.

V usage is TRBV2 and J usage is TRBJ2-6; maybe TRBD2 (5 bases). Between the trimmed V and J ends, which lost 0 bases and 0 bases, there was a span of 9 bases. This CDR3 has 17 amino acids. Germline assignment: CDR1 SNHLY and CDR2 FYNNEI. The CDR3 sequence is CASSEALRDSGANVLTF. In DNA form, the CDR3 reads TGTGCCAGCAGTGAAGCGCTTCGGGACTCTGGGGCCAACGTCCTGACTTTC.

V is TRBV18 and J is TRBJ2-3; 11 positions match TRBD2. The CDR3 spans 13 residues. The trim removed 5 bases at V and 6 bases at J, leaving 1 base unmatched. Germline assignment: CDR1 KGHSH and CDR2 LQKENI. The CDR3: CASSTSGGDTQYF. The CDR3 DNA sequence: TGTGCCAGCTCAACTAGCGGGGGCGATACGCAGTATTTT.

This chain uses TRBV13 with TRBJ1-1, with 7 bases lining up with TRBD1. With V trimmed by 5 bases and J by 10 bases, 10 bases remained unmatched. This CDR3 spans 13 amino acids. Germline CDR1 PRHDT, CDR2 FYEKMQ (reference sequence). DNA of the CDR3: TGTGCCAGCAGCCCCCCCGACAGGGCCGGAGCTTTCTTT. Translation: CASSPPDRAGAFF.

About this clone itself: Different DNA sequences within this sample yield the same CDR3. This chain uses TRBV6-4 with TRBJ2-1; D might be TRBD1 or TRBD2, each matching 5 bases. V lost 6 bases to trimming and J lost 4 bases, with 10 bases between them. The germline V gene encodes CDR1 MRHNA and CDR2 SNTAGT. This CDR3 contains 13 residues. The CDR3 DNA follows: TGTGCCAGCAGCTCGGGACCGTACAATGAGCAGTTCTTC. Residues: CASSSGPYNEQFF.

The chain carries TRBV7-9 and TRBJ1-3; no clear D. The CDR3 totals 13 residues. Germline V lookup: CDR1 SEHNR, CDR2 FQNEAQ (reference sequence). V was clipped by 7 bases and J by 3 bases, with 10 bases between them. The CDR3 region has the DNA TGTGCCAGCAAAGGAATGGTTGGAAACACCATATATTTT. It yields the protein CASKGMVGNTIYF. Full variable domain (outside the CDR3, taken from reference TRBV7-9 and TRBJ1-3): DTGVSQNPRHKITKRGQNVTFRCDPISEHNRLYWYRQTLGQGPEFLTYFQNEAQLEKSRLLSDRFSAERPKGSFSTLEIQRTEQGDSAMYLCASKGMVGNTIYFGEGSWLTVV.

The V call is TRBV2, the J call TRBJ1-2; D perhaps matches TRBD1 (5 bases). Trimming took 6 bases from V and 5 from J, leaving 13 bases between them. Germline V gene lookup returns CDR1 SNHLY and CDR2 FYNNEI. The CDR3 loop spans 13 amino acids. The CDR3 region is CASRLTAPYGYTF. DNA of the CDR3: TGTGCCAGCAGGTTGACAGCTCCTTATGGCTACACCTTC.

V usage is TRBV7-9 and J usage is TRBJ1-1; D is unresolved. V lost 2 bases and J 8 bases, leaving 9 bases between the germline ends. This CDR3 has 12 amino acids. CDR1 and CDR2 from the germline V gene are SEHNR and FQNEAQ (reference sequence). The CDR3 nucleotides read TGTGCCAGCAGCTTATCGACGGGAGAAGCTTTCTTT. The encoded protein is CASSLSTGEAFF.

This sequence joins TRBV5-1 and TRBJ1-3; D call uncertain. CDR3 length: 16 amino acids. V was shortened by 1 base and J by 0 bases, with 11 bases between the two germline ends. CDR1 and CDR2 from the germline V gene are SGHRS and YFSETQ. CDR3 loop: CASSLLQASSGNTIYF. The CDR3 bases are TGCGCCAGCAGCTTGCTCCAGGCAAGCTCTGGAAACACCATATATTTT.

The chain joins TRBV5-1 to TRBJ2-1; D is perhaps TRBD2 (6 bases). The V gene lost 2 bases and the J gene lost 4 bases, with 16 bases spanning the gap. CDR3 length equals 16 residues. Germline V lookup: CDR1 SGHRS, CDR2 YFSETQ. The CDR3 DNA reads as TGCGCCAGCAGCTTTGGCGGGGCAGCGTCTTACAATGAGCAGTTCTTC. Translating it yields CASSFGGAASYNEQFF.

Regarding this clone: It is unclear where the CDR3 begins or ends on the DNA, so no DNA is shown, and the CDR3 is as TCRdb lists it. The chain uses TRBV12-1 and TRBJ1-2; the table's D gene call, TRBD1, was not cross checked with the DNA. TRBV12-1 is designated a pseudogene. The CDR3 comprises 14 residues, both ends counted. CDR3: CASSFGQGNYGYTF.

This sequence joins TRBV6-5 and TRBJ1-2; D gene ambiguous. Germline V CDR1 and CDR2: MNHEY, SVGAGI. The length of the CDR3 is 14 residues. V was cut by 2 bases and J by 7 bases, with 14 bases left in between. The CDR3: CASSYKATGSGYTF. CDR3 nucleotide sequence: TGTGCCAGCAGTTACAAAGCAACGGGCTCTGGCTACACCTTC.

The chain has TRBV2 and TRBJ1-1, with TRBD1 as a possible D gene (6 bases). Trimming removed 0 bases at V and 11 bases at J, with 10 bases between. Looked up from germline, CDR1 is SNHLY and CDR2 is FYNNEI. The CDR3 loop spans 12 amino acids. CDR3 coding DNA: TGTGCCAGCAGTGAAGCTGGGGGCGCGGCTTTCTTT. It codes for CASSEAGGAAFF.

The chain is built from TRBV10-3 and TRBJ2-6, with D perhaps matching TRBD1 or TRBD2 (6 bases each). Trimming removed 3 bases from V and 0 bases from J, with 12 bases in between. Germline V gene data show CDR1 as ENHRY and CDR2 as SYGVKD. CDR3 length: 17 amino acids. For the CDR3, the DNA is TGTGCCATCAGTGATGAGGGGGGAAGCTCTGGGGCCAACGTCCTGACTTTC. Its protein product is CAISDEGGSSGANVLTF.

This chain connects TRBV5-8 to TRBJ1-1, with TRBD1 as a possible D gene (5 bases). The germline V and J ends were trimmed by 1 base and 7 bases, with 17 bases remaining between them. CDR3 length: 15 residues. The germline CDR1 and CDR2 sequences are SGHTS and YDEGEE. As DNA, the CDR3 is TGTGCCAGCAGCTTGTACCCCTCATCAGGGTTTGAAGCTTTCTTT. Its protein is CASSLYPSSGFEAFF. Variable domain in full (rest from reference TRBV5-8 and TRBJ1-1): EAGVTQSPTHLIKTRGQQATLRCSPISGHTSVYWYQQALGLGLQFLLWYDEGEERNRGNFPPRFSGRQFPNYSSELNVNALELEDSALYLCASSLYPSSGFEAFFGQGTRLTVV.

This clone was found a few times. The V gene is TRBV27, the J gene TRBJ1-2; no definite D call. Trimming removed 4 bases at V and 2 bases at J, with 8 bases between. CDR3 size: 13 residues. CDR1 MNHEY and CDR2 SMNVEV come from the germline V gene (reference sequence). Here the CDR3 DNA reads TGTGCCAGCAGTTCAGGCACCAACTATGGCTACACCTTC. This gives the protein CASSSGTNYGYTF.

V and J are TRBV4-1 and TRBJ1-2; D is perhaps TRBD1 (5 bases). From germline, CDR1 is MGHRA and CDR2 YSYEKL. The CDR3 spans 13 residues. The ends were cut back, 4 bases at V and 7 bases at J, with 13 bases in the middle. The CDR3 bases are TGCGCCAGCAGCCCCGGGGGGGTGTCTGGCTACACCTTC. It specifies CASSPGGVSGYTF.

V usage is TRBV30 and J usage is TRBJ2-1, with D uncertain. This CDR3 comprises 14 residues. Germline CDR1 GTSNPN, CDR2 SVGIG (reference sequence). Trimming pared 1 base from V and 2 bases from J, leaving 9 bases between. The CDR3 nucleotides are TGTGCCTGGAGTGAGCGCGGCCCCTACAATGAGCAGTTCTTC. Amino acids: CAWSERGPYNEQFF.